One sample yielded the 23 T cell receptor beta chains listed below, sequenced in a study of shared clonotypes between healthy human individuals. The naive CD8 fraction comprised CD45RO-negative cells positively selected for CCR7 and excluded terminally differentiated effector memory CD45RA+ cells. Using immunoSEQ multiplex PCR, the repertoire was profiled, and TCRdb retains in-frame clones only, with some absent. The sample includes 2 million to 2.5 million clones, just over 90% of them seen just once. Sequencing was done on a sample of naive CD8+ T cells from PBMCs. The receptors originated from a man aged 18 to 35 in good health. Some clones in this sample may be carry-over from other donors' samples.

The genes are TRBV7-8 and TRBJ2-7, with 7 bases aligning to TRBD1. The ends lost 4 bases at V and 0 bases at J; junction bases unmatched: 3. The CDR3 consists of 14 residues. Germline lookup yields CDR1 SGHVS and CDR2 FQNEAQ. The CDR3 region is CASSYRDSSYEQYF. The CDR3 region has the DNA TGTGCCAGCAGCTACCGGGACAGCTCCTACGAGCAGTACTTC.

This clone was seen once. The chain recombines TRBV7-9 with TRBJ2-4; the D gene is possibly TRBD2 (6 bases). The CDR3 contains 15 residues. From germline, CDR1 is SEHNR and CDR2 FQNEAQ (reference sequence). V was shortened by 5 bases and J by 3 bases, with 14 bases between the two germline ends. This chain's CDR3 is CASSPPGGGKNIQYF. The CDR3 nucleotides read TGTGCCAGCAGCCCCCCCGGGGGAGGCAAAAACATTCAGTACTTC.

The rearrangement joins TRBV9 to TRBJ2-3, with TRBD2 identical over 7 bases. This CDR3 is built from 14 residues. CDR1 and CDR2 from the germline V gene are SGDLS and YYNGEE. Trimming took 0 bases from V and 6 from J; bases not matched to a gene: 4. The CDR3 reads CASSVESGTDTQYF. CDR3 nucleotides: TGTGCCAGCAGCGTAGAAAGCGGGACCGATACGCAGTATTTT.

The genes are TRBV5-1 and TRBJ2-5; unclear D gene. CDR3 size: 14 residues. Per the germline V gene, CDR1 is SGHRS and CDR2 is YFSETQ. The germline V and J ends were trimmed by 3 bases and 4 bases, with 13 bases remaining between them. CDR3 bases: TGCGCCAGCAGCTCACTGACTTTGGGAGAGACCCAGTACTTC. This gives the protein CASSSLTLGETQYF.

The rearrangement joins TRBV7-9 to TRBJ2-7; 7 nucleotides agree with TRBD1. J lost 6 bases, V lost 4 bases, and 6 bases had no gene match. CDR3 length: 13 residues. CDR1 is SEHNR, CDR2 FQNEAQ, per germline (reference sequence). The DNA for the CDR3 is TGTGCCAGCAGCTCCGACAGGGCTTCCGAGCAGTACTTC. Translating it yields CASSSDRASEQYF.

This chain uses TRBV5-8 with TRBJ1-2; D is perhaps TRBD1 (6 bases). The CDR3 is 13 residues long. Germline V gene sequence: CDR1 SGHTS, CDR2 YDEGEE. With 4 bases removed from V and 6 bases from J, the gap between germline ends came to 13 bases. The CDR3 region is CASSPGGGNGYTF. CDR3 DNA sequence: TGTGCCAGCAGCCCCGGGGGGGGCAATGGCTACACCTTC.

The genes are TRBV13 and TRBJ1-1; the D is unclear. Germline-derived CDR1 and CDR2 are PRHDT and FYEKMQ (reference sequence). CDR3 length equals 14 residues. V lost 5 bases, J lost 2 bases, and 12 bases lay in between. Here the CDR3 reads CASSLLSVNTEAFF. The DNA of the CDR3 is TGTGCCAGCAGCCTTCTATCGGTCAACACTGAAGCTTTCTTT.

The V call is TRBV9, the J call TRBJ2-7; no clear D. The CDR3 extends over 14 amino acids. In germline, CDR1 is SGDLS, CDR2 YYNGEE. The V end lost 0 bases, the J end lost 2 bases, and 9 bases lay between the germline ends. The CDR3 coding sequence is TGTGCCAGCAGCGTAGGAAAGACCCCCTACGAGCAGTACTTC. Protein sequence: CASSVGKTPYEQYF.

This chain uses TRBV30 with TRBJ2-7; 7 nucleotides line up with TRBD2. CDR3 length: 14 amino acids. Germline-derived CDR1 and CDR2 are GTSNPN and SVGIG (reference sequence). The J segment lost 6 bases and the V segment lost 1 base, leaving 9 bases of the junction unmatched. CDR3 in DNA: TGTGCCTGGAGTGACGTGGGAGGGCCCTTCGAGCAGTACTTC. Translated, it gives CAWSDVGGPFEQYF. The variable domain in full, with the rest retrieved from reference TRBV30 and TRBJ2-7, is SQTIHQWPATLVQPVGSPLSLECTVEGTSNPNLYWYRQAAGRGLQLLFYSVGIGQISSEVPQNLSASRPQDRQFILSSKKLLLSDSGFYLCAWSDVGGPFEQYFGPGTRLTVT.

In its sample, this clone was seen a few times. The CDR3 reads CASSESTGTEAFF. In DNA, the CDR3 is TGTGCCAGCAGTGAAAGTACCGGCACTGAAGCTTTCTTT. V usage is TRBV25-1 and J usage is TRBJ1-1; D gene unclear. The CDR3 spans 13 residues. Germline V lookup: CDR1 MGHDK, CDR2 SYGVNS. Trimming stripped 2 bases from V and 4 bases from J, with 8 bases between.

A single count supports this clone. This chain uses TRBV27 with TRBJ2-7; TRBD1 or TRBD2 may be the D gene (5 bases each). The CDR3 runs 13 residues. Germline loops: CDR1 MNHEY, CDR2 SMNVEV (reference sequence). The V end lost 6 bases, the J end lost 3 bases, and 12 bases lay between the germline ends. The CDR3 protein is CASSPGANYEQYF. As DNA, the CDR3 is TGTGCCAGCAGCCCCGGGGCCAACTACGAGCAGTACTTC.

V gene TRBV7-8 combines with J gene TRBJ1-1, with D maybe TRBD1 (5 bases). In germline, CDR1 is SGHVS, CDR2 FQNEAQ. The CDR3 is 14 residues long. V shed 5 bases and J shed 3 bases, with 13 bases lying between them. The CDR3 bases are TGTGCCAGCAGCCCAATCCGGGGGGACACTGAAGCTTTCTTT. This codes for CASSPIRGDTEAFF. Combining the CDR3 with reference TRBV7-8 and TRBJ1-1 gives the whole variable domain GAGVSQSPRYKVAKRGQDVALRCDPISGHVSLFWYQQALGQGPEFLTYFQNEAQLDKSGLPSDRFFAERPEGSVSTLKIQRTQQEDSAVYLCASSPIRGDTEAFFGQGTRLTVV.

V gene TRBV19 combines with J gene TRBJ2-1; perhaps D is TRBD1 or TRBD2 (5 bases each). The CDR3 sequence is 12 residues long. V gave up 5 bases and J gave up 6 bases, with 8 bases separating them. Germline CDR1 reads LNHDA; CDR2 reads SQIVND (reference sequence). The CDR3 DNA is TGTGCCAGTAGTTCGGGGACCAATGAGCAGTTCTTC. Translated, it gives CASSSGTNEQFF.

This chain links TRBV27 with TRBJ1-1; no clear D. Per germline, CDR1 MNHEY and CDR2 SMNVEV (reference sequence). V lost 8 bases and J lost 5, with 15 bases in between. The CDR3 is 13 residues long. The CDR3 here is CASFTQPKTEAFF. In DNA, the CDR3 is TGTGCCAGCTTCACCCAACCAAAGACTGAAGCTTTCTTT.

The CDR3 nucleotides are TGCGCCAGCAGCCCTAGACCGACAGCAGCCTACGAGCAGTACTTC. This encodes CASSPRPTAAYEQYF. The rearrangement joins TRBV5-1 to TRBJ2-7, with D possibly being TRBD1 (5 bases). The CDR3 consists of 15 residues. CDR1 is SGHRS and CDR2 is YFSETQ in the germline V gene. Trimming shortened V by 4 bases and J by 2 bases, and 16 bases separated the two germline ends.

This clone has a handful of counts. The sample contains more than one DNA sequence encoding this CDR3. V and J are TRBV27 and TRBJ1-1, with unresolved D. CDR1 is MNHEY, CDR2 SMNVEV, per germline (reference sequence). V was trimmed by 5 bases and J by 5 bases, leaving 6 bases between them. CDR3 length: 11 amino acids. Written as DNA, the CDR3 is TGTGCCAGCAGTGCGGGGACTGAAGCTTTCTTT. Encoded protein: CASSAGTEAFF.

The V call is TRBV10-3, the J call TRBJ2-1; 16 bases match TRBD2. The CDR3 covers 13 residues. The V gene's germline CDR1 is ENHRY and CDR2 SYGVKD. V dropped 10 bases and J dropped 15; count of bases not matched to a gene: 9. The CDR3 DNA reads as TGTGCCACCACCCCGGGACTAGCGGGAGGGGGGTTCTTC. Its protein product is CATTPGLAGGGFF.

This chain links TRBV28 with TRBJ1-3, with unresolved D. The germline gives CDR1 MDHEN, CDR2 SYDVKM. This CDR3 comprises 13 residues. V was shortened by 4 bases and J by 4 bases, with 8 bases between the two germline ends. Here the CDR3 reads CASSSNWGNTIYF. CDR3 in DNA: TGTGCCAGCAGTTCTAACTGGGGAAACACCATATATTTT.

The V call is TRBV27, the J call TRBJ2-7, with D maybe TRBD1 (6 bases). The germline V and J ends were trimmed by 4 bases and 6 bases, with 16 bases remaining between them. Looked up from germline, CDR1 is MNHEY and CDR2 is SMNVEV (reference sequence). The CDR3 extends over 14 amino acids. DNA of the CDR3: TGTGCCAGCAGTTCTCTCCGGGACATAAGCGAGCAGTACTTC. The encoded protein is CASSSLRDISEQYF.

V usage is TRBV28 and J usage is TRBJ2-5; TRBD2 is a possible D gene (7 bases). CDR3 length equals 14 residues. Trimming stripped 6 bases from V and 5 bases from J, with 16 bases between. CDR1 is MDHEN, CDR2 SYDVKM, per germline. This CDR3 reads CASSPRGGLETQYF. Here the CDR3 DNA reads TGTGCCAGCAGCCCAAGGGGGGGCCTGGAGACCCAGTACTTC.

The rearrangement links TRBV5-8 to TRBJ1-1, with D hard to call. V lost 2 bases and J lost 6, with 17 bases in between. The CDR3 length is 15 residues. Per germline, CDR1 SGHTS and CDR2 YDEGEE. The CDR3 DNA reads TGTGCCAGCAGCTTTCGTACAGTCCTAGAACCTGAAGCTTTCTTT. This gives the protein CASSFRTVLEPEAFF.

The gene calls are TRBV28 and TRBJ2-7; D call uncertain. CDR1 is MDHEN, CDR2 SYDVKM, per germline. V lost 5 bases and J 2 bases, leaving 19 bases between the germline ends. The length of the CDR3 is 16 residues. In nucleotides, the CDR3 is TGTGCCAGCAGTCTCCGGAGTCCCCTGAAGCCCTACGAGCAGTACTTC. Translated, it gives CASSLRSPLKPYEQYF.

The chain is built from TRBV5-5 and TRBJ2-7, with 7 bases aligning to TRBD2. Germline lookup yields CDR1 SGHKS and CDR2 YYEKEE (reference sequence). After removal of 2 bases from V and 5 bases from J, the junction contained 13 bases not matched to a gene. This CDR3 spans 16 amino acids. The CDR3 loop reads CASSFFGGGRMNEQYF. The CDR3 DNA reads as TGTGCCAGCAGCTTTTTCGGGGGAGGGCGTATGAACGAGCAGTACTTC.